This TCR beta chain was obtained from a study of shared clonotypes between healthy human individuals. Some clones are missing from TCRdb's copy, which holds only in-frame ones; the method was immunoSEQ multiplex PCR. In the table there are some 2 million clones, about 95% of which are singletons. The sequenced material came from naive CD4+ T cells sorted from blood. Described subset: CD45RA+ positively selected. The sequence was obtained from a man aged 18 to 29 in good health.

CDR3 in amino acids: CASSSRDREHYGYTF. The CDR3 DNA sequence: TGTGCCAGCAGTTCCCGGGACCGAGAGCACTATGGCTACACCTTC. The chain joins TRBV6-6 to TRBJ1-2; tentative D call: TRBD1 (5 bases). Germline V lookup: CDR1 MNHNY, CDR2 SVGAGI (reference sequence). CDR3 length: 15 residues. Trimming stripped 4 bases from V and 3 bases from J, with 15 bases between.